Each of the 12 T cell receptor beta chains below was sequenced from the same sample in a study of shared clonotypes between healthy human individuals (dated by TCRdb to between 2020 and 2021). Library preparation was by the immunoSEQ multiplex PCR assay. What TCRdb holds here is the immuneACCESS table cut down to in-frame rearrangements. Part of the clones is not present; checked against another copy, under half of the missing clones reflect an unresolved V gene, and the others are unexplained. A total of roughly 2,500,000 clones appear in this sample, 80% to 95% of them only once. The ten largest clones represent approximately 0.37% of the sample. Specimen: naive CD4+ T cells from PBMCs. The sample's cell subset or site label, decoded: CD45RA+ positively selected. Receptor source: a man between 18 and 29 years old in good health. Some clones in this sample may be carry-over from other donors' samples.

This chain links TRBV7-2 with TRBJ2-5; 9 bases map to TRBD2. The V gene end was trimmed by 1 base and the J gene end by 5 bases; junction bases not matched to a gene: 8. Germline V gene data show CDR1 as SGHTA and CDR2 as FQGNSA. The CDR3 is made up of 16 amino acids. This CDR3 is CASSLVRASGMETQYF. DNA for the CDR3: TGTGCCAGCAGCTTAGTTCGGGCTAGCGGGATGGAGACCCAGTACTTC.

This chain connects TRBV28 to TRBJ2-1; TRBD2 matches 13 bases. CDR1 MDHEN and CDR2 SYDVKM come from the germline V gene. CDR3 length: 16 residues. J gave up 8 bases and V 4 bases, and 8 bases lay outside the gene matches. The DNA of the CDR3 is TGTGCCAGCAGTTCAAAAATGGGACTAGCGGGGCATGAGCAGTTCTTC. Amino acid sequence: CASSSKMGLAGHEQFF.

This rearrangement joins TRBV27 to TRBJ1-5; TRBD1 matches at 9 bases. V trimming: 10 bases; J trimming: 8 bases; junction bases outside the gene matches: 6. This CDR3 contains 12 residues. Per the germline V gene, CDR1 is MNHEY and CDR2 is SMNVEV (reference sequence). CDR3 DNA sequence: TGTGCCACCGCAGGGACAGGGAAGCCCCAGCATTTT. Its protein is CATAGTGKPQHF.

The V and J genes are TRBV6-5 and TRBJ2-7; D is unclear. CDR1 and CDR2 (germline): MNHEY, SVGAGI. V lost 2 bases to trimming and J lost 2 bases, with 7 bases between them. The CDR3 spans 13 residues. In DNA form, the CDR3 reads TGTGCCAGCAGTTACAAAGCGCCCTACGAGCAGTACTTC. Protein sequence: CASSYKAPYEQYF.

For the CDR3, the DNA is TGTGCCAGCAGCTTAGGCGTGGGACAGGGCCAAGAGACCCAGTACTTC. Protein product: CASSLGVGQGQETQYF. This chain joins TRBV11-3 and TRBJ2-5, with 9 bases matching TRBD1. This CDR3 is 16 amino acids long. V was pared by 1 base and J by 1 base, with 4 bases of the junction left unmatched. The germline V gene encodes CDR1 SGHNT and CDR2 YENEEA.

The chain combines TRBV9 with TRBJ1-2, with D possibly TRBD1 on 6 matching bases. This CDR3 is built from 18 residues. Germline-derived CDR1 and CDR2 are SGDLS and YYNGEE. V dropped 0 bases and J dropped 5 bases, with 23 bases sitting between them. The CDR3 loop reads CASSVGGGGVRGLYGYTF. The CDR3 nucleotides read TGTGCCAGCAGCGTAGGAGGGGGAGGCGTACGGGGCCTATATGGCTACACCTTC. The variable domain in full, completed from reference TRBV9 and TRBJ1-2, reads DSGVTQTPKHLITATGQRVTLRCSPRSGDLSVYWYQQSLDQGLQFLIQYYNGEERAKGNILERFSAQQFPDLHSELNLSSLELGDSALYFCASSVGGGGVRGLYGYTFGSGTRLTVV.

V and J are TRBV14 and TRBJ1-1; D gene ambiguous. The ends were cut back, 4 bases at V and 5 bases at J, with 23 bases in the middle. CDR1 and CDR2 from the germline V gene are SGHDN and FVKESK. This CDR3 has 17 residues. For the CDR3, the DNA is TGTGCCAGCAGCCCAAGAGCTCGAGCCTCTAGGAATACTGAAGCTTTCTTT. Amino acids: CASSPRARASRNTEAFF.

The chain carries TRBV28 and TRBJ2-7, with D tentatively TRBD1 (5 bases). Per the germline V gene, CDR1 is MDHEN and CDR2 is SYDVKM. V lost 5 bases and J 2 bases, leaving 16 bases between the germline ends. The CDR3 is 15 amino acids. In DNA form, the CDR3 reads TGTGCCAGCAGTCAATCCCGGACAACCACCTACGAGCAGTACTTC. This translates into CASSQSRTTTYEQYF.

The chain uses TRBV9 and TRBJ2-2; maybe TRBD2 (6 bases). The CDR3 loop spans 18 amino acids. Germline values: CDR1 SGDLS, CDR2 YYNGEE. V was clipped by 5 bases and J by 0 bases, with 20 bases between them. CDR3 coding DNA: TGTGCCAGCAGTCTACGCGGGCTTAGCGGAACGAACACCGGGGAGCTGTTTTTT. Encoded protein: CASSLRGLSGTNTGELFF.

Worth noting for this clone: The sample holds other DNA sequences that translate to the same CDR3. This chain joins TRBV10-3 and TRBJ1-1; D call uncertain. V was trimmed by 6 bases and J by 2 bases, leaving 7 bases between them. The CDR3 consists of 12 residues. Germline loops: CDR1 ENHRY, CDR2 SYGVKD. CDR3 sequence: CAIRADNTEAFF. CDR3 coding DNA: TGTGCCATCAGGGCAGACAACACTGAAGCTTTCTTT.

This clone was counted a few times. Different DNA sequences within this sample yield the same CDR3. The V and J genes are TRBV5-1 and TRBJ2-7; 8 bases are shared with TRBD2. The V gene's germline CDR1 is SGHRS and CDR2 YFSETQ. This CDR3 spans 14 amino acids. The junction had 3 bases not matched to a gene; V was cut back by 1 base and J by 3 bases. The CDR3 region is CASSLTSGNYEQYF. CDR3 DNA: TGCGCCAGCAGCTTGACTAGCGGTAACTACGAGCAGTACTTC.

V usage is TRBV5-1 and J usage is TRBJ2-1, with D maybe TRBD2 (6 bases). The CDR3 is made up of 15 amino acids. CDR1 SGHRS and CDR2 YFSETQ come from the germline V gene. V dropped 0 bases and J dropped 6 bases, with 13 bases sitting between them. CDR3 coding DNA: TGCGCCAGCAGCTTGGCCGACACTAGCTTCAATGAGCAGTTCTTC. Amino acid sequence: CASSLADTSFNEQFF.